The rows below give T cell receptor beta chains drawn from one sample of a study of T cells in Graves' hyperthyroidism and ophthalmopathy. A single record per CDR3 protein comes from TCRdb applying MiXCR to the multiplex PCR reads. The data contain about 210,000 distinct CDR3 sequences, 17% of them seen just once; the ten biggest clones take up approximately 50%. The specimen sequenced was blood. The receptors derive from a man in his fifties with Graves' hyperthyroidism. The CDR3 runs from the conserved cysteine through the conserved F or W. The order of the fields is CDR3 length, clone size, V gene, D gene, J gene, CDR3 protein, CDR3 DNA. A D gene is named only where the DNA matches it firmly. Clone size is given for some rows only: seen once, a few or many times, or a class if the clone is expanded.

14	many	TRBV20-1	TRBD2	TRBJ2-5	CSANSGSGQETQYF	TGCAGTGCCAATAGCGGGAGTGGGCAAGAGACCCAGTACTTC
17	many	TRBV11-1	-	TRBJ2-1	CASSENRASSSYNEQFF	TGTGCCAGCAGCGAAAACCGGGCCTCAAGCTCCTACAATGAGCAGTTCTTC
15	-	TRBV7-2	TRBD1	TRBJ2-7	CASSLVGTGHDEQYF	TGTGCCAGCAGCTTAGTGGGGACAGGGCACGACGAGCAGTACTTC
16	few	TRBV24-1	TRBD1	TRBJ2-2	CATSDFRGPNTGELFF	TGTGCCACCAGTGACTTCAGGGGGCCGAACACCGGGGAGCTGTTTTTT
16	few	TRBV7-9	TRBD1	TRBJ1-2	CASSRDRHTANYGYTF	TGTGCCAGCAGCCGGGACAGACATACAGCTAACTATGGCTACACCTTC
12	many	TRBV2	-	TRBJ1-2	CASSSRRDGYTF	TGTGCCAGCAGTTCGAGAAGGGATGGCTACACCTTC
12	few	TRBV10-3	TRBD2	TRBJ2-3	CATRREGDTQYF	TGTGCCACCCGGAGGGAGGGGGATACGCAGTATTTT
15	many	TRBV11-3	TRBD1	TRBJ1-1	CASSSNRGWNTEAFF	TGTGCCAGCAGCTCCAACAGGGGGTGGAACACTGAAGCTTTCTTT
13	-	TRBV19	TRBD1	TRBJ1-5	CASSMTGDQPQHF	TGTGCCAGTAGTATGACAGGGGACCAGCCCCAGCATTTT
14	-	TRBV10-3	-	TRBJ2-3	CAISGQGGTDTQYF	TGTGCCATCAGTGGTCAGGGTGGTACAGATACGCAGTATTTT
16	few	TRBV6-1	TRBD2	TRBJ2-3	CASSEAGLAFPDTQYF	TGTGCCAGCAGTGAAGCGGGACTAGCGTTCCCAGATACGCAGTATTTT
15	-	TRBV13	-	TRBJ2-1	CASSLPQGRGIEQFF	TGTGCCAGCAGCTTACCGCAGGGCCGGGGGATTGAGCAGTTCTTC
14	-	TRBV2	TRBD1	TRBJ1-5	CASRTGTWGQPQHF	TGTGCCAGCCGGACAGGGACGTGGGGTCAGCCCCAGCATTTT
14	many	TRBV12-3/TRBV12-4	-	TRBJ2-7	CASSLAPISYEQYF	TGTGCCAGCAGTTTAGCACCCATCTCCTACGAGCAGTACTTC
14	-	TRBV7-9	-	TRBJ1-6	CASSLANFGSPLHF	TGTGCCAGCAGCTTAGCAAACTTTGGATCACCCCTCCACTTT
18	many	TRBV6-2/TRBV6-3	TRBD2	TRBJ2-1	CASSHLPTGAGGGNEQFF	TGTGCCAGCAGTCACCTCCCGACTGGGGCGGGAGGCGGGAATGAGCAGTTCTTC
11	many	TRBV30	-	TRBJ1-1	CAWSKNTEAFF	TGTGCCTGGAGCAAGAACACTGAAGCTTTCTTT
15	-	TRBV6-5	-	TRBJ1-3	CASSYSSSSGNTIYF	TGTGCCAGCAGTTACTCGAGCAGCTCTGGAAACACCATATATTTT
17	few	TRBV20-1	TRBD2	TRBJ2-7	CSARDRLAGEVTYEQYF	TGCAGTGCTAGAGATCGATTAGCGGGGGAGGTAACCTACGAGCAGTACTTC
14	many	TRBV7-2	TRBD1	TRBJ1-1	CASSPDRGRTEAFF	TGTGCCAGCAGCCCAGACAGGGGTCGGACTGAAGCTTTCTTT
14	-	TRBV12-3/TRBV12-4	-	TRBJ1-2	CASSLDGHNYGYTF	TGTGCCAGCAGTTTAGACGGTCATAACTATGGCTACACCTTC
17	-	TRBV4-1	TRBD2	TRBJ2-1	CASNSLGLAGDGHEQFF	TGCGCCAGCAATTCTCTAGGACTAGCGGGAGATGGGCATGAGCAGTTCTTC
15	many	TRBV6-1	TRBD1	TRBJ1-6	CASSPEGQEDSPLHF	TGTGCCAGCAGTCCAGAAGGACAGGAGGATTCACCCCTCCACTTT
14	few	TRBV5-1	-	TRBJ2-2	CASSLTVYTGELFF	TGCGCCAGCAGCTTAACAGTGTACACCGGGGAGCTGTTTTTT
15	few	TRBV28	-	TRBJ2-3	CASSLLRRDGNTQYF	TGTGCCAGCAGTTTACTCAGGCGGGATGGGAATACGCAGTATTTT
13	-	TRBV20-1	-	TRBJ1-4	CSARGFDGEKLFF	TGCAGTGCTAGAGGTTTTGACGGTGAAAAACTGTTTTTT
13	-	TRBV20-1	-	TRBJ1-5	CSASGYSNQPQHF	TGCAGTGCTAGCGGTTATAGCAATCAGCCCCAGCATTTT
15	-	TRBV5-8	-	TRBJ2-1	CAVPPPDGWGNEQFF	TGTGCCGTCCCCCCACCCGATGGGTGGGGAAATGAGCAGTTCTTC
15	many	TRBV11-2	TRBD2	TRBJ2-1	CASSVAGGFRNEQFF	TGTGCCAGCAGCGTAGCGGGAGGTTTTCGGAATGAGCAGTTCTTC
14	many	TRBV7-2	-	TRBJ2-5	CASSLNGLQETQYF	TGTGCCAGCAGCTTAAACGGCCTTCAAGAGACCCAGTACTTC
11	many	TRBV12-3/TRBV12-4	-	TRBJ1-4	CASSTNEKLFF	TGTGCCAGCAGCACTAATGAAAAACTGTTTTTT
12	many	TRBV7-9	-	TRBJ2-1	CASSSANNEQFF	TGTGCCAGCAGCTCGGCCAACAATGAGCAGTTCTTC